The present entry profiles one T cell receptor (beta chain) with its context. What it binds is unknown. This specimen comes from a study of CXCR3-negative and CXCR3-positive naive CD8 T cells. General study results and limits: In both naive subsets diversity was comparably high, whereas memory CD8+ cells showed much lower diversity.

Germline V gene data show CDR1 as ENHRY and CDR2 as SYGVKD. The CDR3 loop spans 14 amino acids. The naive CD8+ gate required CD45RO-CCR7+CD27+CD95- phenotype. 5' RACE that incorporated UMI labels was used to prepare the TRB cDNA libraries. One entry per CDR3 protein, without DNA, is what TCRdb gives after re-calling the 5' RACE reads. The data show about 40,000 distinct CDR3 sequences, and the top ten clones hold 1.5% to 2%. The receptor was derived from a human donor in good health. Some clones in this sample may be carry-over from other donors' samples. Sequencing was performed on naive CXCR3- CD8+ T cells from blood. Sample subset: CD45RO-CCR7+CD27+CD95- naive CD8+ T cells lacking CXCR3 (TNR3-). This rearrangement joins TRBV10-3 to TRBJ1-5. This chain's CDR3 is CAISESTGLTPQHF.